Presented here are 30 T cell receptor beta chains from one specimen sequenced in a study of shared clonotypes between healthy human individuals. Using immunoSEQ multiplex PCR, the repertoire was profiled, and TCRdb retains in-frame clones only, with some absent. Of millions of clones in the sample, approximately 94% were seen once. CD8 cells classed as naive were CD45RO-negative and positively selected for CCR7, excluding terminally differentiated effector memory CD45RA+ cells. The specimen sequenced was naive CD8+ T cells from PBMCs. The receptors derive from a man aged 18-30 years in good health. Some clones in this sample may be carry-over from other donors' samples.

The gene calls are TRBV7-9 and TRBJ2-7; D could derive from TRBD1 or TRBD2 (5 bases each). Trimming took 4 bases from V and 5 from J, leaving 21 bases between them. The length of the CDR3 is 16 residues. Germline CDR1 and CDR2: SEHNR and FQNEAQ (reference sequence). CDR3 in amino acids: CASSSTGPSTGHEQYF. As DNA, the CDR3 is TGTGCCAGCAGCTCCACCGGACCGTCAACGGGGCACGAGCAGTACTTC. Variable domain in full (rest from reference TRBV7-9 and TRBJ2-7): DTGVSQNPRHKITKRGQNVTFRCDPISEHNRLYWYRQTLGQGPEFLTYFQNEAQLEKSRLLSDRFSAERPKGSFSTLEIQRTEQGDSAMYLCASSSTGPSTGHEQYFGPGTRLTVT.

This clone was seen only once. The J gene is TRBJ2-1, the V gene TRBV2; tentative D call: TRBD2 (5 bases). CDR1 is SNHLY and CDR2 is FYNNEI in the germline V gene. The CDR3 is 16 amino acids. The ends were cut back, 6 bases at V and 0 bases at J, with 15 bases in the middle. The chain's CDR3 is CASRMPLGVSYNEQFF. In DNA, the CDR3 is TGTGCCAGCAGAATGCCACTAGGAGTCTCCTACAATGAGCAGTTCTTC.

In nucleotides, the CDR3 is TGTGCCAGCAGCTTGCTGATAGGCCCCCAAGAGACCCAGTACTTC. It is translated as CASSLLIGPQETQYF. This chain links TRBV7-2 with TRBJ2-5; D is unresolved. The germline V gene encodes CDR1 SGHTA and CDR2 FQGNSA. V shed 3 bases and J shed 1 base, with 12 bases lying between them. This CDR3 contains 15 residues. The whole variable domain, filled in from reference TRBV7-2 and TRBJ2-5, reads GAGVSQSPSNKVTEKGKDVELRCDPISGHTALYWYRQSLGQGLEFLIYFQGNSAPDKSGLPSDRFSAERTGGSVSTLTIQRTQQEDSAVYLCASSLLIGPQETQYFGPGTRLLVL.

The chain employs TRBV5-6 and TRBJ2-1, with TRBD2 matching 10 bases. The trim removed 0 bases at V and 10 bases at J, leaving 7 bases unmatched. CDR3 length: 15 amino acids. Germline-derived CDR1 and CDR2 are SGHDT and YYEEEE. CDR3 sequence (DNA): TGTGCCAGCAGCTTGGGACTAGCGGGCGCCGGGGAGCAGTTCTTC. It encodes CASSLGLAGAGEQFF. Full variable domain (missing parts from reference TRBV5-6 and TRBJ2-1): DAGVTQSPTHLIKTRGQQVTLRCSPKSGHDTVSWYQQALGQGPQFIFQYYEEEERQRGNFPDRFSGHQFPNYSSELNVNALLLGDSALYLCASSLGLAGAGEQFFGPGTRLTVL.

V gene TRBV5-1 combines with J gene TRBJ2-1; no clear D. Germline loops: CDR1 SGHRS, CDR2 YFSETQ. V dropped 5 bases and J dropped 2 bases, with 17 bases sitting between them. This CDR3 contains 16 residues. The CDR3: CASRGNTATPYNEQFF. The CDR3 DNA sequence: TGCGCCAGCAGGGGAAACACCGCTACCCCCTACAATGAGCAGTTCTTC. The complete variable domain, with remaining parts taken from reference TRBV5-1 and TRBJ2-1, reads KAGVTQTPRYLIKTRGQQVTLSCSPISGHRSVSWYQQTPGQGLQFLFEYFSETQRNKGNFPGRFSGRQFSNSRSEMNVSTLELGDSALYLCASRGNTATPYNEQFFGPGTRLTVL.

The chain combines TRBV7-2 with TRBJ2-1, with a tentative D call TRBD2 (5 bases). The CDR3 length is 16 residues. Germline V gives CDR1 SGHTA, CDR2 FQGNSA. V was pared by 4 bases and J by 8 bases, with 21 bases between. CDR3 sequence (DNA): TGTGCCAGCAGCTCCCGCCCGGGGAATTTTGATGATGAGCAGTTCTTC. Residues: CASSSRPGNFDDEQFF. Full variable domain (missing parts from reference TRBV7-2 and TRBJ2-1): GAGVSQSPSNKVTEKGKDVELRCDPISGHTALYWYRQSLGQGLEFLIYFQGNSAPDKSGLPSDRFSAERTGGSVSTLTIQRTQQEDSAVYLCASSSRPGNFDDEQFFGPGTRLTVL.

The J gene is TRBJ1-2, the V gene TRBV10-3; D is uncertain. The CDR3 sequence is 12 residues long. CDR1 and CDR2 from the germline V gene are ENHRY and SYGVKD. Trimming took 3 bases from V and 7 from J, leaving 9 bases between them. This CDR3 is CAISDGDVGYTF. The CDR3 DNA is TGTGCCATCAGTGATGGGGATGTTGGCTACACCTTC.

This chain joins TRBV9 and TRBJ1-2, with TRBD1 matching over 8 bases. The CDR3 is 16 amino acids. V lost 2 bases, J lost 7 bases, and 13 bases stayed unmatched. Germline lookup yields CDR1 SGDLS and CDR2 YYNGEE. The CDR3 nucleotides are TGTGCCAGCAGCGTCAGGACAGGGCCAGGCTTGGGTGGCTACACCTTC. Amino acid sequence: CASSVRTGPGLGGYTF.

The rearrangement joins TRBV11-1 to TRBJ2-2, with 11 bases identical to TRBD2. The CDR3 has 17 residues. Losses at the gene ends were 5 bases for V and 4 bases for J; bases not matched to a gene: 9. CDR1 is SGHAT, CDR2 FQDESV, per germline (reference sequence). The CDR3 protein is CASSPWVAGGVTGELFF. The CDR3 nucleotides read TGTGCCAGCAGCCCCTGGGTAGCGGGAGGGGTCACCGGGGAGCTGTTTTTT. The whole variable domain, filled in from reference TRBV11-1 and TRBJ2-2, reads EAEVAQSPRYKITEKSQAVAFWCDPISGHATLYWYRQILGQGPELLVQFQDESVVDDSQLPKDRFSAERLKGVDSTLKIQPAELGDSAMYLCASSPWVAGGVTGELFFGEGSRLTVL.

The J gene is TRBJ2-7, the V gene TRBV11-3; no clear D. The CDR3 is 13 residues long. Looked up from germline, CDR1 is SGHNT and CDR2 is YENEEA. V was trimmed by 3 bases and J by 2 bases, leaving 8 bases between them. The CDR3 DNA reads as TGTGCCAGCAGCTTGACCGAAGCCTACGAGCAGTACTTC. Translation gives CASSLTEAYEQYF.

The chain recombines TRBV27 with TRBJ2-6, with D possibly TRBD1 on 6 matching bases. CDR1 and CDR2 (germline): MNHEY, SMNVEV (reference sequence). Trimming cost V 4 bases and J 0 bases, with 10 bases left between them. The CDR3 consists of 16 residues. CDR3 DNA sequence: TGTGCCAGCAGTTCGACAGGTTTCTCTGGGGCCAACGTCCTGACTTTC. It codes for CASSSTGFSGANVLTF.

The genes are TRBV7-9 and TRBJ2-7; D possibly corresponds to TRBD2 (6 bases). Trimming stripped 7 bases from V and 2 bases from J, with 12 bases between. The CDR3 has 13 amino acids. Germline values: CDR1 SEHNR, CDR2 FQNEAQ (reference sequence). CDR3 in DNA: TGTGCCAGCACGCCGGAGGGACCCTACGAGCAGTACTTC. Translation: CASTPEGPYEQYF.

V is TRBV2 and J is TRBJ2-7; D is perhaps TRBD2 (5 bases). Per germline, CDR1 SNHLY and CDR2 FYNNEI. CDR3 length: 14 residues. Trimming removed 4 bases at V and 7 bases at J, with 17 bases between. The CDR3 is CASSVAPAGGEQYF. Written as DNA, the CDR3 is TGTGCCAGCAGTGTAGCCCCGGCAGGAGGAGAGCAGTACTTC.

The CDR3 protein is CASSDSRTSGIGTDTQYF. CDR3 sequence (DNA): TGTGCCAGCAGTGACTCCCGGACTAGCGGGATAGGGACAGATACGCAGTATTTT. The rearrangement uses TRBV6-4 and TRBJ2-3; 12 bases fit TRBD2. The CDR3 runs to 18 residues. The V and J ends lost 0 bases and 3 bases, in that order; junction bases with no gene match: 7. From germline, CDR1 is MRHNA and CDR2 SNTAGT.

V and J are TRBV28 and TRBJ2-3; 13 nucleotides agree with TRBD2. Trimming at V came to 5 bases and at J to 5 bases, leaving 13 bases not matched to a gene. CDR3 size: 18 residues. Looked up from germline, CDR1 is MDHEN and CDR2 is SYDVKM. The CDR3 region has the DNA TGTGCCAGCAGTCAACCCGGAACTAGCGGGAGGGCTAGAGATACGCAGTATTTT. Its protein product is CASSQPGTSGRARDTQYF. Based on the CDR3 plus reference TRBV28 and TRBJ2-3, the full variable domain is DVKVTQSSRYLVKRTGEKVFLECVQDMDHENMFWYRQDPGLGLRLIYFSYDVKMKEKGDIPEGYSVSREKKERFSLILESASTNQTSMYLCASSQPGTSGRARDTQYFGPGTRLTVL.

The table lists this clone with a few counts. The V call is TRBV5-1, the J call TRBJ2-4; D possibly corresponds to TRBD2 (6 bases). The germline V gene encodes CDR1 SGHRS and CDR2 YFSETQ. The V and J ends lost 4 bases and 0 bases respectively, with 14 bases between them. There are 16 residues in the CDR3. CDR3 nucleotides: TGCGCCAGCAGCCCGGAGGAGGGAGTAGCCAAAAACATTCAGTACTTC. It specifies CASSPEEGVAKNIQYF.

This chain links TRBV11-2 with TRBJ1-1; 11 nucleotides line up with TRBD1. J gave up 6 bases and V 1 base, and 7 bases lay outside the gene matches. This CDR3 spans 16 amino acids. Germline loops: CDR1 SGHAT, CDR2 FQNNGV. CDR3 DNA sequence: TGTGCCAGCAGCTTAGCCGGGACAGGGGGAATGGCTGAAGCTTTCTTT. Translating it yields CASSLAGTGGMAEAFF.

The J gene is TRBJ2-5, the V gene TRBV7-7, with a weak D call TRBD2 (6 bases). This CDR3 has 14 residues. Germline assignment: CDR1 SSHAT and CDR2 FNYEAQ (reference sequence). V was shortened by 5 bases and J by 4 bases, with 14 bases between the two germline ends. Here the CDR3 DNA reads TGTGCCAGCAGCGGTCGACTAGAAGGAGAGACCCAGTACTTC. Its translation is CASSGRLEGETQYF. Based on the CDR3 plus reference TRBV7-7 and TRBJ2-5, the full variable domain is GAGVSQSPRYKVTKRGQDVTLRCDPISSHATLYWYQQALGQGPEFLTYFNYEAQPDKSGLPSDRFSAERPEGSISTLTIQRTEQRDSAMYRCASSGRLEGETQYFGPGTRLLVL.

The chain has TRBV5-1 and TRBJ1-1; possible D gene TRBD1, 5 bases. The CDR3 runs to 15 residues. Trimming left V 0 bases short and J 5 bases short, with 14 bases between. Germline assignment: CDR1 SGHRS and CDR2 YFSETQ. CDR3 in amino acids: CASSLAQRGGTEAFF. In nucleotides, the CDR3 is TGCGCCAGCAGCTTGGCGCAGAGGGGAGGAACTGAAGCTTTCTTT.

V usage is TRBV27 and J usage is TRBJ1-4, with 11 bases identical to TRBD1. Germline trimming cut 4 bases from V and 2 bases from J; bases unmatched to any gene: 9. The CDR3 has 18 amino acids. Germline lookup yields CDR1 MNHEY and CDR2 SMNVEV (reference sequence). The CDR3 spells CASSSLGTGGVTNEKLFF. For the CDR3, the DNA is TGTGCCAGCAGTTCCCTAGGGACAGGGGGTGTTACTAATGAAAAACTGTTTTTT.

Here the CDR3 reads CASSLGGSGNEQFF. As DNA, the CDR3 is TGTGCCAGCAGCTTGGGGGGTTCGGGCAATGAGCAGTTCTTC. The J gene is TRBJ2-1, the V gene TRBV11-2; D is perhaps TRBD2 (6 bases). This CDR3 has 14 residues. V lost 3 bases, J lost 6 bases, and 12 bases lay in between. Germline-derived CDR1 and CDR2 are SGHAT and FQNNGV.

The V call is TRBV2, the J call TRBJ2-3; D is undetermined. The germline V and J ends were trimmed by 0 bases and 4 bases, with 23 bases remaining between them. This CDR3 has 19 residues. The germline V gene has CDR1 SNHLY and CDR2 FYNNEI. CDR3 DNA: TGTGCCAGCAGTGAAGCGGGATTGTTGGCTCTAGTCGGGCCAGATACGCAGTATTTT. Translated, it gives CASSEAGLLALVGPDTQYF.

This chain connects TRBV27 to TRBJ1-1; D is possibly TRBD1 (5 bases). The length of the CDR3 is 13 residues. Germline CDR1 and CDR2: MNHEY and SMNVEV (reference sequence). Trimming stripped 9 bases from V and 7 bases from J, with 18 bases between. The CDR3 reads CASSTGWGDEAFF. As DNA, the CDR3 is TGTGCCAGTAGCACGGGCTGGGGGGATGAAGCTTTCTTT.

The V call is TRBV6-5, the J call TRBJ2-1; D is undetermined. Germline V gives CDR1 MNHEY, CDR2 SVGAGI. Trimming left V 4 bases short and J 10 bases short, with 8 bases between. There are 11 residues in the CDR3. CDR3 nucleotide sequence: TGTGCCAGCAGTTCCGCGTCCGAGCAGTTCTTC. Residues: CASSSASEQFF.

The chain joins TRBV6-5 to TRBJ2-1; TRBD2 agrees at 8 bases. J was trimmed by 5 bases and V by 4 bases; bases with no gene match: 4. The length of the CDR3 is 14 residues. CDR1 is MNHEY, CDR2 SVGAGI, per germline. CDR3 sequence (DNA): TGTGCCAGCAGTTTCGGGGGGGAGGACAATGAGCAGTTCTTC. This sequence encodes CASSFGGEDNEQFF.

The V gene is TRBV9, the J gene TRBJ1-2; D perhaps matches TRBD1 (5 bases). V lost 0 bases to trimming and J lost 8 bases, with 20 bases between them. Germline assignment: CDR1 SGDLS and CDR2 YYNGEE. CDR3 length equals 16 residues. The CDR3 DNA is TGTGCCAGCAGCGTAGGGGGGACCCTCAACGCTGGCGGCTACACCTTC. Protein sequence: CASSVGGTLNAGGYTF.

The V call is TRBV27, the J call TRBJ2-5; D call uncertain. The CDR3 has 13 amino acids. The V and J ends lost 4 bases and 5 bases respectively, with 11 bases between them. Germline-derived CDR1 and CDR2 are MNHEY and SMNVEV (reference sequence). CDR3 coding DNA: TGTGCCAGCAGTTGGCGGATAGAGGAGACCCAGTACTTC. Its translation: CASSWRIEETQYF.

This clone was detected once. J is TRBJ1-1 and V is TRBV19, with TRBD1 matching over 7 bases. The CDR3 covers 15 residues. Germline V gives CDR1 LNHDA, CDR2 SQIVND (reference sequence). V was clipped by 7 bases and J by 0 bases; unmatched bases: 8. CDR3 sequence (DNA): TGTGCCAGTAAAGCCCCGGGACAGATGAACACTGAAGCTTTCTTT. Its protein product is CASKAPGQMNTEAFF.

This CDR3 is CASSPRDRYTDTQYF. CDR3 in DNA: TGTGCCAGCAGCCCCCGGGACAGGTACACAGATACGCAGTATTTT. V usage is TRBV13 and J usage is TRBJ2-3, with 8 positions matching TRBD1. The germline gives CDR1 PRHDT, CDR2 FYEKMQ (reference sequence). This CDR3 comprises 15 residues. With 5 bases clipped from V and 2 bases from J, the junction kept 6 bases outside the gene matches.

This clone was detected only once. The sample holds other DNA sequences that translate to the same CDR3. The V gene is TRBV5-1, the J gene TRBJ2-7; possible D gene TRBD1, 6 bases. CDR3 length: 13 residues. Trimming shortened V by 4 bases and J by 4 bases, and 12 bases separated the two germline ends. Per germline, CDR1 SGHRS and CDR2 YFSETQ. This chain's CDR3 is CASSLGQFYEQYF. DNA of the CDR3: TGCGCCAGCAGCCTCGGACAGTTTTACGAGCAGTACTTC.